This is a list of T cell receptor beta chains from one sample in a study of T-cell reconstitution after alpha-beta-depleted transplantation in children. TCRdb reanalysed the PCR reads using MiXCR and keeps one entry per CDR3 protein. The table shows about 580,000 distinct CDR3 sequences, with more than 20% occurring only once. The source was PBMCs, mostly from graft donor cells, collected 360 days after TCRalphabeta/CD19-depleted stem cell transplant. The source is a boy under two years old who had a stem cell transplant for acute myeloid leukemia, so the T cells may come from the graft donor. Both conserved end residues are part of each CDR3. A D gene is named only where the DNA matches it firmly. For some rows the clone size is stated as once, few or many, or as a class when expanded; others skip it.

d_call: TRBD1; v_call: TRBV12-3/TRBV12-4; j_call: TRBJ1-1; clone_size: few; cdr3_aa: CASSFSRTGTDTEAFF; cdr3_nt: TGTGCCAGCAGTTTTTCCCGGACAGGGACTGACACTGAAGCTTTCTTT
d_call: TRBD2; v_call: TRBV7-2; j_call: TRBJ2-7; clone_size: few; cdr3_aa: CASSSGLAYEQYF; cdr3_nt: TGTGCCAGCAGCAGCGGACTAGCTTACGAGCAGTACTTC
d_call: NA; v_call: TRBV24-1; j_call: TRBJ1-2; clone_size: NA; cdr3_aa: CATSDSYGYTF; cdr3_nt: TGTGCCACCAGTGACAGCTATGGCTACACCTTC
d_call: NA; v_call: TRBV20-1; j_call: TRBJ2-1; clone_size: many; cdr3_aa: CSARDRNRSYNEQFF; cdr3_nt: TGCAGTGCTAGAGATCGGAATCGCTCCTACAATGAGCAGTTCTTC
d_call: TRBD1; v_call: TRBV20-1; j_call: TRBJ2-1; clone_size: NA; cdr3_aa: CSATDAGTGFYEQFF; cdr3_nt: TGCAGTGCTACGGATGCCGGGACAGGGTTCTACGAGCAGTTCTTC
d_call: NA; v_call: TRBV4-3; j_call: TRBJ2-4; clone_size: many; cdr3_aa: CASSQEFGTQTSLAKNIQYF; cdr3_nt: TGCGCCAGCAGCCAAGAGTTTGGGACACAGACTTCTTTAGCCAAAAACATTCAGTACTTC
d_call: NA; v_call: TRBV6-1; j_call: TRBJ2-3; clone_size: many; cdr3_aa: CASRPRLDWGTDTQYF; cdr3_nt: TGTGCCAGCCGACCCCGACTAGATTGGGGCACAGATACGCAGTATTTT
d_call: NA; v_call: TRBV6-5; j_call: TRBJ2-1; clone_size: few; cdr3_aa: CASSYGSLRGDEQFF; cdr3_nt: TGTGCCAGCAGTTACGGGTCGCTACGAGGGGATGAGCAGTTCTTC
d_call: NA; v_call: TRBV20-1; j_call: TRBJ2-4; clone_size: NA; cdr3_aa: CSARERGNIQYF; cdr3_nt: TGCAGTGCTAGAGAGAGGGGAAACATTCAGTACTTC
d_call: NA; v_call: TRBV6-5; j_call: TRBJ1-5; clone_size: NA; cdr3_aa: CASSYSESNQPQHF; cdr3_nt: TGTGCCAGCAGTTACTCTGAGAGCAATCAGCCCCAGCATTTT
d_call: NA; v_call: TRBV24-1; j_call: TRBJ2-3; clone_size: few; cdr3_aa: CATSDPDPRADTQYF; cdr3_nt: TGTGCCACCAGTGACCCCGACCCCAGAGCAGATACGCAGTATTTT
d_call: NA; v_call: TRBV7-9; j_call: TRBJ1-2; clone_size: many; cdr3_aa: CASSSGERYGYTF; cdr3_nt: TGTGCCAGCAGCTCGGGAGAGCGCTATGGCTACACCTTC
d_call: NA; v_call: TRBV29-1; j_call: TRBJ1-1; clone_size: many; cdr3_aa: CSVELGQGIAEAFF; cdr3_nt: TGCAGCGTTGAGTTGGGGCAGGGAATCGCTGAAGCTTTCTTT
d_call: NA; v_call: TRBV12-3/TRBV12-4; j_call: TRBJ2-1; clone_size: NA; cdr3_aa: CASSSSYTPGHGNEQFF; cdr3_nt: TGTGCCAGCAGTTCCTCGTATACCCCGGGACACGGCAATGAGCAGTTCTTC
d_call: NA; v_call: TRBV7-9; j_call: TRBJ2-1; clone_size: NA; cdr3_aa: CASSLQGLSYNEQFF; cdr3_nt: TGTGCCAGCAGCTTACAGGGGTTGAGCTACAATGAGCAGTTCTTC
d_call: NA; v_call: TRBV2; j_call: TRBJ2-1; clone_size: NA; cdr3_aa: CASSAAEGVYNEQFF; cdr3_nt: TGTGCCAGCAGTGCCGCGGAGGGGGTCTACAATGAGCAGTTCTTC
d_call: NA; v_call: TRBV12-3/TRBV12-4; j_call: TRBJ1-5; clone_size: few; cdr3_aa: CASSFGRGGNQPQHF; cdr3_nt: TGTGCCAGCAGTTTCGGCAGGGGAGGGAATCAGCCCCAGCATTTT
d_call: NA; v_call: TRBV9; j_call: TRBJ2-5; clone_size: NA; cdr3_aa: CASSVEGTYQETQYF; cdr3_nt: TGTGCCAGCAGCGTAGAAGGGACTTACCAAGAGACCCAGTACTTC
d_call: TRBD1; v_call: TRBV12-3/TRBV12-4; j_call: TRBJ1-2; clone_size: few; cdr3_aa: CASRPGTGRSYGYTF; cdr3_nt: TGTGCCAGCAGACCCGGGACAGGGAGGTCCTATGGCTACACCTTC
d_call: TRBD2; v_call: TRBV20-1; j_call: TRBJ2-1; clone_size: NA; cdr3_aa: CSAETSVGYNEQFF; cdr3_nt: TGCAGTGCTGAGACTAGCGTGGGCTACAATGAGCAGTTCTTC
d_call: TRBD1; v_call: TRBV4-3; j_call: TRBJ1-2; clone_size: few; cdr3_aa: CASSQEGGWYGYTF; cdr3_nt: TGCGCCAGCAGCCAAGAAGGGGGCTGGTATGGCTACACCTTC
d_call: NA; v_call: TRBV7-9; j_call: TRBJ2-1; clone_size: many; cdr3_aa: CASSLSAGTYNEQFF; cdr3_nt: TGTGCCAGCAGCTTAAGCGCAGGCACTTACAATGAGCAGTTCTTC